Below, one TCR beta chain is given with its context. The CDR3 is 16 residues long. Germline V lookup: CDR1 SQVTM, CDR2 ANQGSEA. V lost 5 bases and J lost 1, with 18 bases in between. TCRdb's table, derived via immunoSEQ multiplex PCR, lists solely in-frame clones and lacks some. In the table there are approximately 43,000 clones, approximately 92% of which are singletons. The data originate from a study of T cell changes during pregnancy in multiple sclerosis. The chain has TRBV29-1 and TRBJ1-5; tentative D call: TRBD1 (6 bases). The sample in question was CD8+ T cells from peripheral blood mononuclear cells, obtained after pregnancy. The origin of this receptor is a female donor with multiple sclerosis, enrolled in a pregnancy study. CDR3 nucleotide sequence: TGCAGCGTTCTCCTCTTCCGGGACACCAGCAATCAGCCCCAGCATTTT. This sequence encodes CSVLLFRDTSNQPQHF.